This T cell receptor beta chain was recovered during a study of metastatic and nonmetastatic thyroid tumors (dated by TCRdb to 2018 to 2021). Concerning the study at large: The researchers compared repertoires between peripheral blood samples and tumor or nodule tissue samples from patients with malignant or benign thyroid disease. General findings and caveats noted by the study authors: In both blood and tumor samples, TCR beta diversity was reported to be significantly higher in malignant tumors than in benign nodules.

This clone was recorded at least ten times. What antigen it recognizes has not been identified. Base qualities are not provided; no much larger clone lies one nucleotide away. Libraries were constructed by PCR. TCRdb lists the instrument as Illumina HiSeq 4000. High-throughput sequencing was used to profile the TCR beta-chain CDR3 region of each patient. Under the source paper's analysis protocol: The researchers built a classifier to tell apart papillary thyroid cancer patients with distant metastasis, based on CDR3 differences among clinicopathological groups. Repertoire diversity was assessed with the Shannon index, and tumor-blood repertoire similarity with the Morisita-Horn index. TCRdb reworked the public reads: Q25 trimming with fastp, MiXCR clone assembly, productive beta chains retained. TCRdb's processing, not the authors', yielded these V and J calls. The sample includes roughly 40,000 clones, with approximately 17% observed a single time. The top ten hold roughly an eighth of the sample.

No treatment had been received by any patient before thyroid surgery. The study retrospectively analysed patient clinical samples collected from the early 2010s to the late 2010s using T-cell receptor beta sequencing. The receptor was derived from a female donor with papillary thyroid cancer or a benign thyroid nodule (not recorded which). Some clones in this sample may be carry-over from other donors' samples. Sequencing used tumor tissue.

In nucleotides, the sequence is TGTGCCAGCTCACCGCTTGGTGGAAATGAGCAGTTCTTC. It specifies CASSPLGGNEQFF. The chain was built from TRBV18 and TRBJ2-1, with no confidently assigned D gene. Including cysteine and phenylalanine, the CDR3 has 13 amino acids. Only the CDR3 DNA stays, 39 bases, in frame from base 1. The germline V gene gives CDR1 as KGHSH and CDR2 as LQKENI. At the junction V is shortened by 3 bases and J by 7 bases, with 10 bases in between.